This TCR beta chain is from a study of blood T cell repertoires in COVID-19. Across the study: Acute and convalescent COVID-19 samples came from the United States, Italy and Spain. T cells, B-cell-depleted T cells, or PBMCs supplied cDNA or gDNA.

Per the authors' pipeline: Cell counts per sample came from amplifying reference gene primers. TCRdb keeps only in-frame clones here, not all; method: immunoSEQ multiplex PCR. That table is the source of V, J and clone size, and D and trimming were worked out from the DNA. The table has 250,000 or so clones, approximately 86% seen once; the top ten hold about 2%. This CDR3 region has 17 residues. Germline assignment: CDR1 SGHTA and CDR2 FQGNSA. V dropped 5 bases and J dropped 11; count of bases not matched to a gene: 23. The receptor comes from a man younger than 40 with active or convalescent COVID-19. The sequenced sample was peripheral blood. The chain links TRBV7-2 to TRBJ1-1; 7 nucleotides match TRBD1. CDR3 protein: CASSEIRSTGRGESAFF. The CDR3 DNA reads TGTGCCAGCAGCGAAATTAGGTCGACAGGGCGGGGAGAGTCCGCTTTCTTT.